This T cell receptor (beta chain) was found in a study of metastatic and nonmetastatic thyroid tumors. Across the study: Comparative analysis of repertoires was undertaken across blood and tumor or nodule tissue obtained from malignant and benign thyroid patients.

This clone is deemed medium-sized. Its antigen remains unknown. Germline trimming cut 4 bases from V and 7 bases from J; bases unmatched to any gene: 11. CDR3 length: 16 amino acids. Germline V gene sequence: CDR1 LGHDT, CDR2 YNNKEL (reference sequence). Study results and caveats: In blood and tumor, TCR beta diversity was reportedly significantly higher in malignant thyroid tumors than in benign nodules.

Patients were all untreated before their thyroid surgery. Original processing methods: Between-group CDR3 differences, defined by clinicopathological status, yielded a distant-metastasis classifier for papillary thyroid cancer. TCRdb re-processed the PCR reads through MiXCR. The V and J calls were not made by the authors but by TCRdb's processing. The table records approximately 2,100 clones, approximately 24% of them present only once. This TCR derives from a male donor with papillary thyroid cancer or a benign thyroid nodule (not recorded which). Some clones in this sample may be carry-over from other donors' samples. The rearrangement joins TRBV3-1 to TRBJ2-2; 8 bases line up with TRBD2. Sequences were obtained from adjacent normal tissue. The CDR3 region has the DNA TGTGCCAGCAGCCTTTTAGCGGGATGGCGGAGCGGGGAGCTGTTTTTT. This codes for CASSLLAGWRSGELFF.